The T cell receptor (beta chain) under discussion was sequenced for a study of breast tumors, draining lymph nodes, adjacent tissues. TCRdb re-analysed the multiplex PCR reads in MiXCR, keeping a single row per CDR3 protein. The table records about 100,000 distinct CDR3 sequences, less than 25% of them present only once. Germline V lookup: CDR1 SEHNR, CDR2 FQNEAQ (reference sequence). CDR3 length equals 14 residues. Trimming pared 5 bases from V and 2 bases from J, leaving 13 bases between. At least ten counts were recorded for this clonotype. Axillary draining lymph nodes of breast cancer patients supplied the node samples.

J is TRBJ2-7 and V is TRBV7-9, with D possibly called TRBD1 or TRBD2 (6 bases each). The source is a female donor with breast cancer. Some clones in this sample may be carry-over from other donors' samples. The material sequenced was axillary lymph node tissue. Here the CDR3 reads CASSKEGGAYEQYF. The DNA for the CDR3 is TGTGCCAGCAGCAAGGAGGGGGGAGCCTACGAGCAGTACTTC. Variable domain in full (rest from reference TRBV7-9 and TRBJ2-7): DTGVSQNPRHKITKRGQNVTFRCDPISEHNRLYWYRQTLGQGPEFLTYFQNEAQLEKSRLLSDRFSAERPKGSFSTLEIQRTEQGDSAMYLCASSKEGGAYEQYFGPGTRLTVT.